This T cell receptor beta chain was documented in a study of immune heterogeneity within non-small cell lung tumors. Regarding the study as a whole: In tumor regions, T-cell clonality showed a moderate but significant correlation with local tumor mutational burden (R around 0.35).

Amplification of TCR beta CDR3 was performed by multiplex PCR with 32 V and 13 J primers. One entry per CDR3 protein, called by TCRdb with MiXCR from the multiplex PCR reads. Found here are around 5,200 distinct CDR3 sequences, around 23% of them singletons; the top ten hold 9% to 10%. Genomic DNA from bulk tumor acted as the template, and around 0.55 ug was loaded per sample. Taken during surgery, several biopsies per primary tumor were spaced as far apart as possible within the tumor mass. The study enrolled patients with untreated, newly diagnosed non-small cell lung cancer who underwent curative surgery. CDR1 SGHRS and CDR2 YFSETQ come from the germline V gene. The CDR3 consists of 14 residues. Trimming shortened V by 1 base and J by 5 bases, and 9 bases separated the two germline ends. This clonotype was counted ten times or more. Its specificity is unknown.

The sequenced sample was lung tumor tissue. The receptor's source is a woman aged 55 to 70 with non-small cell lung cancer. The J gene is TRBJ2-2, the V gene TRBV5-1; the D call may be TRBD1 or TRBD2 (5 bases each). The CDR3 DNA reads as TGCGCCAGCAGCTTGATGGGGGATACCGGGGAGCTGTTTTTT. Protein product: CASSLMGDTGELFF.